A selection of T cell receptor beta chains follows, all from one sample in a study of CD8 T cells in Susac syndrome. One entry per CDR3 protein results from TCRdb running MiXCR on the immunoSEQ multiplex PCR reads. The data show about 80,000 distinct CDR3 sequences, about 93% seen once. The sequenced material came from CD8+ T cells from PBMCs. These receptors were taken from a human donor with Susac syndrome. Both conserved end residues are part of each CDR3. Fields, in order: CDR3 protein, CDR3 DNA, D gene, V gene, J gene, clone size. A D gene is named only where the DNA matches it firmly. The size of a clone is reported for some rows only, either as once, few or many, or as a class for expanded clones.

CASSQGGRGENTEAFF	TGTGCCAGCAGCCAAGGGGGCCGTGGCGAGAACACTGAAGCTTTCTTT	NA	TRBV3-1	TRBJ1-1	NA
CASSLVPLWTGFLYNSPLHF	TGTGCCAGCAGTTTGGTCCCGTTGTGGACAGGGTTTCTTTATAATTCACCCCTCCACTTT	TRBD1	TRBV27	TRBJ1-6	NA
CASSPGPARNEQFF	TGCGCCAGCAGCCCCGGCCCGGCAAGGAATGAGCAGTTCTTC	NA	TRBV4-1	TRBJ2-1	NA
CASSSHLLDEQYF	TGTGCCAGCAGTTCCCACCTTTTGGACGAGCAGTACTTC	NA	TRBV6-5	TRBJ2-7	NA
CASSGWTGERETQYF	TGTGCCAGCAGTGGCTGGACGGGGGAGAGGGAGACCCAGTACTTC	NA	TRBV25-1	TRBJ2-5	NA
CASSPWGGSDTQYF	TGTGCCAGCAGCCCTTGGGGGGGGTCAGATACGCAGTATTTT	TRBD2	TRBV14	TRBJ2-3	once
CASSERGRGEQFF	TGTGCCAGCAGCGAGCGGGGGAGGGGTGAGCAGTTCTTC	TRBD2	TRBV14	TRBJ2-1	NA
CASSSMNNEQFF	TGTGCCAGCAGCTCCATGAACAATGAGCAGTTCTTC	NA	TRBV11-2	TRBJ2-1	NA
CASSQDVGRAMGYNEQFF	TGCGCCAGCAGCCAAGATGTGGGTCGAGCCATGGGTTACAATGAGCAGTTCTTC	NA	TRBV4-3	TRBJ2-1	NA
CSGQGRGTEAFF	TGCAGCGGCCAGGGCCGGGGCACTGAAGCTTTCTTT	NA	TRBV29-1	TRBJ1-1	NA
CASSTSGTRERNEQFF	TGTGCCAGCAGTACCTCCGGGACACGGGAAAGAAATGAGCAGTTCTTC	NA	TRBV2	TRBJ2-1	NA
CASSPGVSNQPQHF	TGTGCCAGCAGTCCCGGGGTCAGCAATCAGCCCCAGCATTTT	NA	TRBV25-1	TRBJ1-5	NA
CASTAPGGTYQETQYF	TGTGCCAGCACCGCCCCGGGCGGGACTTACCAAGAGACCCAGTACTTC	NA	TRBV6-2/TRBV6-3	TRBJ2-5	NA
CASSPPISATNTEAFF	TGTGCCAGCAGTCCCCCTATCTCAGCTACGAACACTGAAGCTTTCTTT	NA	TRBV28	TRBJ1-1	NA
CASSFGPYYNEQFF	TGTGCCAGCAGTTTCGGCCCGTACTACAATGAGCAGTTCTTC	NA	TRBV28	TRBJ2-1	NA
CTSVRLAGDTYNEQFF	TGCACCAGCGTGAGACTAGCGGGAGACACCTACAATGAGCAGTTCTTC	NA	TRBV1	TRBJ2-1	NA
CASSRLGTGVVADTQYF	TGTGCCAGCAGCCGACTTGGGACAGGTGTAGTAGCAGATACGCAGTATTTT	TRBD1	TRBV28	TRBJ2-3	NA